The 25 T cell receptor beta chains presented below share a single source sample, sequenced in a study of blood T cell repertoires in COVID-19. Assay used: immunoSEQ multiplex PCR; TCRdb lists only in-frame clones, some missing. The data hold 100,000 to 150,000 clones, with 85% observed a single time. Sequencing input: peripheral blood. The receptors were sampled from an elderly man with active or convalescent COVID-19.

This rearrangement joins TRBV18 to TRBJ1-3, with unresolved D. This CDR3 has 16 amino acids. CDR1 KGHSH and CDR2 LQKENI come from the germline V gene. The ends were cut back, 3 bases at V and 2 bases at J, with 14 bases in the middle. As DNA, the CDR3 is TGTGCCAGCTCACCGAATTCTCTAGACGCTGGAAACACCATATATTTT. Protein product: CASSPNSLDAGNTIYF.

The chain couples TRBV10-2 to TRBJ1-2; D is uncertain. Germline V gives CDR1 WSHSY, CDR2 SAAADI. Trimming took off 3 bases at V and 6 bases at J, with 20 bases between the two ends. CDR3 length: 16 amino acids. The CDR3 coding sequence is TGCGCCAGCAGTGAACCCTTAGGCAGGCCCAAGGATGGCTACACCTTC. Its translation is CASSEPLGRPKDGYTF.

V and J are TRBV21-1 and TRBJ2-1; TRBD2 is the table's D call and was not checked against the DNA. TRBV21-1 represents a pseudogene. The CDR3 sequence is 11 residues long. The CDR3 region is CASSANNEQFF. CDR3 DNA sequence: TGTGCCAGCAGCGCTAACAATGAGCAGTTCTTC.

The V and J genes are TRBV27 and TRBJ1-2, with a weak D call TRBD1 (6 bases). CDR1 and CDR2 (germline): MNHEY, SMNVEV (reference sequence). V lost 5 bases, J lost 2 bases, and 9 bases lay in between. The CDR3 spans 13 residues. The CDR3 coding sequence is TGTGCCAGCAGTGCGAGGGGGAACTATGGCTACACCTTC. Translation gives CASSARGNYGYTF.

The genes are TRBV4-1 and TRBJ2-3, with TRBD2 identical over 8 bases. CDR3 length equals 16 residues. V lost 2 bases and J lost 4; bases outside the gene matches: 8. Germline CDR1 reads MGHRA; CDR2 reads YSYEKL. The CDR3 protein is CASSQTNGGAADTQYF. CDR3 DNA sequence: TGCGCCAGCAGCCAAACGAACGGGGGGGCCGCAGATACGCAGTATTTT.

V is TRBV18 and J is TRBJ1-6; 9 bases match TRBD1. V shed 3 bases and J 7 bases; nucleotides not matched to a gene: 7. Germline CDR1 KGHSH, CDR2 LQKENI. The CDR3 consists of 16 residues. The DNA of the CDR3 is TGTGCCAGCTCACCTGAAATACAGGGGGCCAATTCACCCCTCCACTTT. Protein: CASSPEIQGANSPLHF.

The V and J genes are TRBV13 and TRBJ1-2; TRBD1 matches 9 bases. With V trimmed by 4 bases and J by 2 bases, 8 bases remained unmatched. This CDR3 spans 16 amino acids. Germline loops: CDR1 PRHDT, CDR2 FYEKMQ (reference sequence). CDR3 protein: CASSSNDRGGNYGYTF. The CDR3 bases are TGTGCCAGCAGCTCCAACGACAGGGGGGGAAACTATGGCTACACCTTC.

The rearrangement links TRBV23-1 to TRBJ1-2, with 9 bases matching TRBD1. TRBV23-1 has ORF status, its function being uncertain. This CDR3 is built from 16 residues. The trim removed 6 bases at V and 7 bases at J, leaving 15 bases unmatched. CDR3 residues: CASSLTGTGNRCGYTF. The CDR3 nucleotides read TGCGCCAGCAGCCTCACCGGGACAGGGAATCGCTGTGGCTACACCTTC.

The chain has TRBV18 and TRBJ1-4, with D hard to call. This CDR3 has 15 amino acids. Germline assignment: CDR1 KGHSH and CDR2 LQKENI. The V end was cut by 1 base, the J end by 8 bases, with 14 bases between. CDR3: CASSPRSGSGEKLFF. CDR3 DNA: TGTGCCAGCTCACCACGGTCGGGGTCCGGAGAAAAACTGTTTTTT.

The genes are TRBV5-4 and TRBJ1-3; D not resolved. V was cut by 2 bases and J by 2 bases, with 11 bases left in between. The germline V gene has CDR1 SGHNT and CDR2 YYREEE (reference sequence). The length of the CDR3 is 15 residues. For the CDR3, the DNA is TGTGCCAGCAGCTTAAGAACTATCACTGGAAACACCATATATTTT. Its translation: CASSLRTITGNTIYF.

The gene calls are TRBV2 and TRBJ1-3; TRBD1 agrees at 8 bases. With 2 bases clipped from V and 0 bases from J, the junction kept 0 bases outside the gene matches. Germline assignment: CDR1 SNHLY and CDR2 FYNNEI. This CDR3 region has 15 residues. The CDR3 region has the DNA TGTGCCAGCAGTGAACAGGGGGCCTCTGGAAACACCATATATTTT. Translated: CASSEQGASGNTIYF.

This clone was seen once. The chain is built from TRBV5-1 and TRBJ2-5, with 9 bases lining up with TRBD2. Losses at the gene ends were 0 bases for V and 5 bases for J; bases not matched to a gene: 14. CDR3 length: 18 amino acids. Germline CDR1 is SGHRS and CDR2 is YFSETQ. The CDR3 bases are TGCGCCAGCAGCTTGGGAGCGGGAGGCCTCCGGAGGGTTGAGACCCAGTACTTC. Residues: CASSLGAGGLRRVETQYF.

The J gene is TRBJ2-3, the V gene TRBV29-1; the match to TRBD2 covers 10 bases. Germline V CDR1 and CDR2: SQVTM, ANQGSEA. V lost 7 bases and J lost 0; bases outside the gene matches: 7. This CDR3 spans 15 amino acids. CDR3 residues: CSASGSTTSTDTQYF. The CDR3 DNA is TGCAGCGCTAGCGGGAGTACAACTAGCACAGATACGCAGTATTTT.

The chain is built from TRBV12-3 or TRBV12-4 and TRBJ1-5; 10 nucleotides line up with TRBD1. Trimming at V came to 6 bases and at J to 5 bases, leaving 1 base not matched to a gene. This CDR3 is built from 13 residues. This CDR3 is CASRGTGDQPQHF. The CDR3 bases are TGTGCCAGCAGGGGGACAGGGGATCAGCCCCAGCATTTT.

This clone was recorded only once. J is TRBJ2-7 and V is TRBV28; possible D gene TRBD1, 5 bases. The CDR3 consists of 14 residues. Germline V gene sequence: CDR1 MDHEN, CDR2 SYDVKM. V was shortened by 4 bases and J by 4 bases, with 14 bases between the two germline ends. The CDR3 DNA is TGTGCCAGCAGTTCCTCCGGACACTATTACGAGCAGTACTTC. This gives the protein CASSSSGHYYEQYF.

The rearrangement links TRBV28 to TRBJ2-1; possible D gene TRBD1, 6 bases. Trimming removed 7 bases at V and 6 bases at J, with 19 bases between. CDR1 and CDR2 (germline): MDHEN, SYDVKM. The CDR3 runs 15 residues. CDR3 protein: CASTLETGRGNEQFF. As DNA, the CDR3 is TGTGCCAGCACCCTTGAGACAGGACGAGGCAATGAGCAGTTCTTC.

The chain carries TRBV5-5 and TRBJ1-1; TRBD1 aligns across 9 bases. The germline gives CDR1 SGHKS, CDR2 YYEKEE (reference sequence). The CDR3 length is 15 residues. Trimming cost V 3 bases and J 5 bases; bases outside gene matches: 8. CDR3 residues: CASSSQQGAKTEAFF. The CDR3 region has the DNA TGTGCCAGCAGCTCGCAACAGGGGGCAAAGACTGAAGCTTTCTTT.

The chain combines TRBV7-3 with TRBJ1-3, with D unresolved. The CDR3 spans 15 residues. V lost 2 bases, J lost 2 bases, and 10 bases lay in between. CDR1 is SGHTA, CDR2 FQGTGA, per germline. The CDR3 coding sequence is TGTGCCAGCAGCTTATCCCGTCAGGCTGGAAACACCATATATTTT. It yields the protein CASSLSRQAGNTIYF. Supplemented by reference TRBV7-3 and TRBJ1-3, the full variable domain reads GAGVSQTPSNKVTEKGKYVELRCDPISGHTALYWYRQSLGQGPEFLIYFQGTGAADDSGLPNDRFFAVRPEGSVSTLKIQRTERGDSAVYLCASSLSRQAGNTIYFGEGSWLTVV.

This chain connects TRBV5-1 to TRBJ2-5; D may be TRBD1 (5 bases). Trimming left V 3 bases short and J 3 bases short, with 15 bases between. Germline values: CDR1 SGHRS, CDR2 YFSETQ. This CDR3 has 15 residues. The CDR3 is CASSSDGLGEETQYF. CDR3 nucleotide sequence: TGCGCCAGCAGCTCGGACGGTTTAGGGGAAGAGACCCAGTACTTC.

This chain links TRBV5-1 with TRBJ1-4; D may be TRBD1 (6 bases). The CDR3 has 15 amino acids. Germline assignment: CDR1 SGHRS and CDR2 YFSETQ. V lost 4 bases, J lost 1 base, and 11 bases lay in between. The DNA for the CDR3 is TGCGCCAGCAGCGACAGGACAGAAACTAATGAAAAACTGTTTTTT. Protein sequence: CASSDRTETNEKLFF.

This clone has only a few counts. The chain links TRBV20-1 to TRBJ1-1, with TRBD1 matching 7 bases. With V trimmed by 3 bases and J by 7 bases, 20 bases remained unmatched. CDR1 is DFQATT and CDR2 is SNEGSKA in the germline V gene (reference sequence). The CDR3 is made up of 17 amino acids. CDR3 region: CSASQSGQRSILLEAFF. DNA for the CDR3: TGCAGTGCTAGTCAATCGGGACAGAGGTCTATCCTTCTTGAAGCTTTCTTT.

This chain links TRBV2 with TRBJ1-1; D is uncertain. Germline CDR1 SNHLY, CDR2 FYNNEI. This CDR3 contains 12 residues. With 6 bases removed from V and 2 bases from J, the gap between germline ends came to 7 bases. The CDR3 region is CASSVLNTEAFF. Here the CDR3 DNA reads TGTGCCAGCAGCGTTCTAAACACTGAAGCTTTCTTT.

This chain uses TRBV7-2 with TRBJ2-7; D call uncertain. V lost 1 base, J lost 2 bases, and 9 bases lay in between. CDR1 and CDR2 (germline): SGHTA, FQGNSA. This CDR3 contains 14 residues. DNA for the CDR3: TGTGCCAGCAGCTTAGTGGCCAGTGCCTACGAGCAGTACTTC. Translation gives CASSLVASAYEQYF.

The chain uses TRBV19 and TRBJ1-5; D possibly corresponds to TRBD1 (5 bases). CDR3 length equals 19 residues. V was trimmed by 2 bases and J by 6 bases, leaving 26 bases between them. Germline lookup yields CDR1 LNHDA and CDR2 SQIVND (reference sequence). The CDR3 DNA sequence: TGTGCCAGTAGTATACCCCATCGCCCAGGGCAGCGTATCTCTCAGCCCCAGCATTTT. Protein sequence: CASSIPHRPGQRISQPQHF.

The rearrangement links TRBV2 to TRBJ1-3; D not certain. Trimming stripped 3 bases from V and 0 bases from J, with 6 bases between. The CDR3 spans 14 residues. The germline V gene has CDR1 SNHLY and CDR2 FYNNEI. DNA of the CDR3: TGTGCCAGCAGTGACAGACACTCTGGAAACACCATATATTTT. It codes for CASSDRHSGNTIYF.